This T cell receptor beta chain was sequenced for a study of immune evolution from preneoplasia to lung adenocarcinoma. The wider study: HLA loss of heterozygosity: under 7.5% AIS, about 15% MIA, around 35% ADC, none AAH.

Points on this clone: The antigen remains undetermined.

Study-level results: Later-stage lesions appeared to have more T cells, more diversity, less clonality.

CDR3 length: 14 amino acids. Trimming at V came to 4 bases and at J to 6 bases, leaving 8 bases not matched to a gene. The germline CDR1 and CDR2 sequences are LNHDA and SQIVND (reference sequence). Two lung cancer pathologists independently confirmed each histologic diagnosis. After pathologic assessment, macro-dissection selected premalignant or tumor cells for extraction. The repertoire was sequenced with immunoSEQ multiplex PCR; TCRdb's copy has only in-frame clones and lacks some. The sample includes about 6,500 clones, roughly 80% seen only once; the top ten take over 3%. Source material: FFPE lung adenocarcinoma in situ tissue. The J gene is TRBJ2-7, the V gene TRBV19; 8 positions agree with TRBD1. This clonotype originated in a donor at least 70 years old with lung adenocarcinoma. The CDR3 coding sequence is TGTGCCAGTAGTACGACAGGGGACCCGCGCGAGCAGTACTTC. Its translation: CASSTTGDPREQYF.